A single sample gave rise to the 12 T cell receptor beta chains below, sequenced in a study of control samples from healthy donors and cancer patients. Data came from immunoSEQ multiplex PCR; TCRdb stores just in-frame clones and leaves some out. The data contain 150,000 or so clones, 80% to 95% of them seen just once; the ten biggest clones take up less than 7%. The material sequenced was blood. Receptors originate from a man aged 18 to 29 in good health.

The CDR3 spells CASGYGPQFF. DNA of the CDR3: TGTGCCAGCGGTTACGGACCACAGTTCTTC. The genes are TRBV9 and TRBJ2-1; D is uncertain. Between the trimmed V and J ends, which lost 7 bases and 13 bases, there was a span of 12 bases. In germline, CDR1 is SGDLS, CDR2 YYNGEE. The CDR3 loop spans 10 amino acids.

The chain is built from TRBV5-1 and TRBJ2-5, with 10 bases lining up with TRBD2. The CDR3 extends over 16 amino acids. Unmatched junction bases numbered 8, after V lost 4 bases and J lost 2 bases. The germline CDR1 and CDR2 sequences are SGHRS and YFSETQ. CDR3 coding DNA: TGCGCCAGCAGCACCCACCCGGGACTAGCGCAAGAGACCCAGTACTTC. Translation gives CASSTHPGLAQETQYF.

The rearrangement uses TRBV12-3 or TRBV12-4 and TRBJ1-1; the D gene is possibly TRBD1 (6 bases). Trimming pared 6 bases from V and 6 bases from J, leaving 14 bases between. The CDR3 spans 13 residues. CDR3 DNA: TGTGCCAGCAGACCCACAGGGTTGGCTGAAGCTTTCTTT. The encoded protein is CASRPTGLAEAFF.

The chain uses TRBV30 and TRBJ2-2, with 8 bases that match TRBD2. From germline, CDR1 is GTSNPN and CDR2 SVGIG (reference sequence). The CDR3 totals 16 residues. J gave up 5 bases and V 4 bases, and 12 bases lay outside the gene matches. CDR3 region: CAWTSLGGADTGELFF. The CDR3, as DNA: TGTGCCTGGACCAGCCTCGGGGGGGCCGATACCGGGGAGCTGTTTTTT.

This clone is a singleton in its sample. V gene TRBV10-3 combines with J gene TRBJ2-5; D uncertain. This CDR3 is built from 11 residues. Trimming shortened V by 6 bases and J by 2 bases, and 4 bases separated the two germline ends. The V gene's germline CDR1 is ENHRY and CDR2 SYGVKD. The CDR3, as DNA: TGTGCCATCAGGCGGCAAGAGACCCAGTACTTC. This encodes CAIRRQETQYF.

V usage is TRBV2 and J usage is TRBJ2-1; 13 bases agree with TRBD2. V trimming: 5 bases; J trimming: 10 bases; junction bases outside the gene matches: 8. Germline V gene lookup returns CDR1 SNHLY and CDR2 FYNNEI. The CDR3 is 15 amino acids. DNA of the CDR3: TGTGCCAGCAGTTTGACTAGCGGGGGGCCTAACGAGCAGTTCTTC. This sequence encodes CASSLTSGGPNEQFF.

The V and J genes are TRBV28 and TRBJ2-7; D may be TRBD1 (7 bases). V lost 3 bases to trimming and J lost 4 bases, with 16 bases between them. Germline V gene data show CDR1 as MDHEN and CDR2 as SYDVKM. The CDR3 covers 15 residues. CDR3 nucleotide sequence: TGTGCCAGCAGTTTGGGAGGACAGGACCCTTACGAGCAGTACTTC. Its protein product is CASSLGGQDPYEQYF.

The chain combines TRBV2 with TRBJ1-1, with no clear D. The germline gives CDR1 SNHLY, CDR2 FYNNEI. CDR3 length: 11 residues. Here the CDR3 DNA reads TGTGCTACAGCCGAGATAATTGAAGCTTTCTTT. This gives the protein CATAEIIEAFF.

In DNA, the CDR3 is TGTGCCAGCAGCTTAAGCGGATATAGCAATCAGCCCCAGCATTTT. It codes for CASSLSGYSNQPQHF. The V call is TRBV11-1, the J call TRBJ1-5; D remains ambiguous. Germline CDR1 SGHAT, CDR2 FQDESV (reference sequence). This CDR3 contains 15 residues. V lost 2 bases and J lost 0, with 8 bases in between. Complete variable domain (other parts from reference TRBV11-1 and TRBJ1-5): EAEVAQSPRYKITEKSQAVAFWCDPISGHATLYWYRQILGQGPELLVQFQDESVVDDSQLPKDRFSAERLKGVDSTLKIQPAELGDSAMYLCASSLSGYSNQPQHFGDGTRLSIL.

This chain joins TRBV19 and TRBJ1-1, with no clear D. CDR1 and CDR2 from the germline V gene are LNHDA and SQIVND (reference sequence). This CDR3 is built from 13 residues. Trimming removed 6 bases from V and 1 base from J, with 9 bases in between. In DNA form, the CDR3 reads TGTGCCAGTAGCCCGACACAGAACACTGAAGCTTTCTTT. It specifies CASSPTQNTEAFF.

The rearrangement joins TRBV13 to TRBJ1-6; D gene ambiguous. Germline V gene data show CDR1 as PRHDT and CDR2 as FYEKMQ (reference sequence). The CDR3 loop spans 17 amino acids. The V gene lost 0 bases and the J gene lost 9 bases, with 18 bases spanning the gap. The CDR3 is CASSLGTGNKATSPLHF. In DNA, the CDR3 is TGTGCCAGCAGCTTAGGAACCGGGAACAAGGCCACTTCACCCCTCCACTTT. Based on the CDR3 plus reference TRBV13 and TRBJ1-6, the full variable domain is AAGVIQSPRHLIKEKRETATLKCYPIPRHDTVYWYQQGPGQDPQFLISFYEKMQSDKGSIPDRFSAQQFSDYHSELNMSSLELGDSALYFCASSLGTGNKATSPLHFGNGTRLTVT.

The gene calls are TRBV6-1 and TRBJ1-2, with D maybe TRBD1 (6 bases). Trimming took off 4 bases at V and 8 bases at J, with 29 bases between the two ends. CDR3 length equals 18 residues. The germline gives CDR1 MNHNS, CDR2 SASEGT. As DNA, the CDR3 is TGTGCCAGCAGTGTATTACCCGGGACAATCCGCTCAAGGGAAGGCTACACCTTC. Its protein is CASSVLPGTIRSREGYTF.